These 18 T cell receptor beta chains came from one sample sequenced in a study of blood T cell repertoires in COVID-19. Profiled with immunoSEQ multiplex PCR; TCRdb holds only in-frame clones, not every one. The profile shows about 180,000 clones, 86% of them singletons. Sequencing used peripheral blood. The receptors come from a woman in her thirties with active or convalescent COVID-19.

The chain joins TRBV19 to TRBJ2-3; 8 bases are a match to TRBD2. Germline values: CDR1 LNHDA, CDR2 SQIVND (reference sequence). Trimming cost V 1 base and J 1 base; bases outside gene matches: 4. The CDR3 is made up of 16 amino acids. CDR3 region: CASSIVVSGGTDTQYF. In DNA, the CDR3 is TGTGCCAGTAGTATAGTCGTTAGCGGGGGCACAGATACGCAGTATTTT.

CDR3 sequence reads: CASSLAPAGGYNEQFF. The CDR3, as DNA: TGCGCCAGCAGCTTGGCCCCAGCGGGGGGGTACAATGAGCAGTTCTTC. The chain links TRBV5-1 to TRBJ2-1; 10 positions match TRBD2. V was pared by 0 bases and J by 4 bases, with 4 bases of the junction left unmatched. This CDR3 spans 16 amino acids. Germline V gene lookup returns CDR1 SGHRS and CDR2 YFSETQ. Drawing the rest from reference TRBV5-1 and TRBJ2-1, the complete variable domain is KAGVTQTPRYLIKTRGQQVTLSCSPISGHRSVSWYQQTPGQGLQFLFEYFSETQRNKGNFPGRFSGRQFSNSRSEMNVSTLELGDSALYLCASSLAPAGGYNEQFFGPGTRLTVL.

The V gene is TRBV3-1 (or the pseudogene TRBV3-2), the J gene TRBJ2-7; TRBD2 matches at 7 bases. This CDR3 is built from 17 residues. The V segment lost 5 bases and the J segment 6 bases; nucleotides outside the gene matches: 19. CDR1 is LGHDT and CDR2 is YNNKEL in the germline V gene (reference sequence). The chain's CDR3 is CASSSLGAGVSSGEQYF. The DNA of the CDR3 is TGTGCCAGCAGCTCGCTGGGTGCGGGAGTTAGCAGCGGCGAGCAGTACTTC.

The table lists this clone with a few counts. This chain connects TRBV6-5 to TRBJ2-2; 15 bases map to TRBD2. Germline assignment: CDR1 MNHEY and CDR2 SVGAGI. The ends lost 5 bases at V and 13 bases at J; junction bases unmatched: 8. This CDR3 contains 15 residues. CDR3 sequence reads: CASSRTSGRAVVLFF. DNA for the CDR3: TGTGCCAGCAGTCGGACTAGCGGGAGGGCCGTTGTGCTGTTTTTT.

This chain links TRBV6-5 with TRBJ2-1, with TRBD2 matching over 9 bases. The J segment lost 2 bases and the V segment lost 7 bases, leaving 6 bases of the junction unmatched. Germline V gene data show CDR1 as MNHEY and CDR2 as SVGAGI. The CDR3 runs 15 residues. The CDR3 here is CASTTTSGPYNEQFF. The CDR3 DNA reads as TGTGCCAGCACTACGACTAGCGGCCCCTACAATGAGCAGTTCTTC.

This clone has more than one count but fewer than ten. The DNA for the CDR3 is TGTGCCAGCCCCCCTGACAGGGGAGCGAGCACTGAAGCTTTCTTT. The encoded protein is CASPPDRGASTEAFF. The gene calls are TRBV6-6 and TRBJ1-1; 8 positions match TRBD1. Germline CDR1 reads MNHNY; CDR2 reads SVGAGI (reference sequence). The CDR3 has 15 amino acids. Trimming took 8 bases from V and 4 from J; bases not matched to a gene: 12.

The chain recombines TRBV5-1 with TRBJ1-2, with 12 bases fitting TRBD1. CDR1 is SGHRS, CDR2 YFSETQ, per germline. The CDR3 runs 15 residues. V lost 4 bases to trimming and J lost 5 bases; unmatched junction nucleotides: 6. The CDR3 reads CASSPGQGAWYGYTF. The CDR3 bases are TGCGCCAGCAGCCCGGGACAGGGGGCTTGGTATGGCTACACCTTC.

The V and J genes are TRBV27 and TRBJ2-7; 8 bases line up with TRBD2. V trimming: 0 bases; J trimming: 6 bases; junction bases outside the gene matches: 4. CDR3 size: 14 residues. Per the germline V gene, CDR1 is MNHEY and CDR2 is SMNVEV (reference sequence). CDR3 DNA sequence: TGTGCCAGCAGTTTATCTGCGGGAGGTCTCGAGCAGTACTTC. This translates into CASSLSAGGLEQYF.

The J gene is TRBJ1-2, the V gene TRBV7-2, with D perhaps matching TRBD1 (6 bases). Germline V gene sequence: CDR1 SGHTA, CDR2 FQGNSA. The V and J ends lost 1 base and 7 bases respectively, with 13 bases between them. The CDR3 extends over 14 amino acids. The CDR3: CASSLVADRIGYTF. CDR3 DNA: TGTGCCAGCAGCTTAGTGGCGGACAGAATTGGCTACACCTTC.

The J gene is TRBJ2-7, the V gene TRBV20-1; no definite D call. This CDR3 contains 11 residues. The germline V gene has CDR1 DFQATT and CDR2 SNEGSKA (reference sequence). Trimming cost V 3 bases and J 2 bases, with 5 bases left between them. The CDR3 spells CSARSTYEQYF. CDR3 bases: TGCAGTGCTAGGTCCACCTACGAGCAGTACTTC.

The DNA of the CDR3 is TGCGCCAGCAGAGGACTAGCGGGAATGACAAACGAGCAGTACTTC. This encodes CASRGLAGMTNEQYF. This chain joins TRBV10-2 and TRBJ2-7; 12 bases match TRBD2. From germline, CDR1 is WSHSY and CDR2 SAAADI. V lost 6 bases to trimming and J lost 5 bases; unmatched junction nucleotides: 8. The CDR3 spans 15 residues.

The CDR3 DNA follows: TGTGCCAGCTCACTTTCACAGGGGATCTCTGGAAACACCATATATTTT. Amino acid sequence: CASSLSQGISGNTIYF. The chain links TRBV18 to TRBJ1-3, with 7 nucleotides matching TRBD1. V was clipped by 4 bases and J by 0 bases; unmatched bases: 6. CDR3 size: 16 residues. Germline CDR1 reads KGHSH; CDR2 reads LQKENI.

This clone was picked up a small number of times. The chain combines TRBV7-9 with TRBJ2-7; 7 nucleotides agree with TRBD1. CDR1 is SEHNR and CDR2 is FQNEAQ in the germline V gene (reference sequence). J lost 3 bases, V lost 5 bases, and 7 bases had no gene match. The CDR3 spans 14 residues. Here the CDR3 reads CASSKPGTDYEQYF. Written as DNA, the CDR3 is TGTGCCAGCAGCAAACCCGGGACAGACTACGAGCAGTACTTC.

Of note for this clone: Compared with germline, one end of the junction differs, possibly owing to a read error. The gene calls are TRBV10-3 and TRBJ2-5; D perhaps matches TRBD2 (5 bases). The germline V gene has CDR1 ENHRY and CDR2 SYGVKD. The CDR3 has 12 amino acids. CDR3 sequence reads: CAVSGAQETQYF. The CDR3 DNA sequence: TGTGCCGTCAGCGGAGCCCAAGAGACCCAGTACTTC.

The chain employs TRBV27 and TRBJ1-2, with TRBD1 matching over 7 bases. CDR1 is MNHEY and CDR2 is SMNVEV in the germline V gene (reference sequence). There are 15 residues in the CDR3. After removal of 6 bases from V and 1 base from J, the junction contained 8 bases not matched to a gene. The CDR3: CASSWTGGDNYGYTF. CDR3 DNA sequence: TGTGCCAGCAGCTGGACAGGAGGAGATAACTATGGCTACACCTTC.

V is TRBV9 and J is TRBJ1-5; 7 bases match TRBD1. Per the germline V gene, CDR1 is SGDLS and CDR2 is YYNGEE. The CDR3 extends over 14 amino acids. The V and J ends lost 8 bases and 3 bases, in that order; junction bases with no gene match: 8. DNA for the CDR3: TGTGCCAGTTACCGGGGACAGTTCAATCAGCCCCAGCATTTT. Translated: CASYRGQFNQPQHF.

This clone was counted a few times. The rearrangement joins TRBV7-9 to TRBJ2-1; D is uncertain. The V and J ends lost 1 base and 8 bases respectively, with 12 bases between them. Germline CDR1 is SEHNR and CDR2 is FQNEAQ (reference sequence). CDR3 length equals 14 residues. The CDR3 sequence is CASSLVLPGHEQFF. CDR3 nucleotide sequence: TGTGCCAGCAGCTTAGTACTCCCAGGTCATGAGCAGTTCTTC.

The CDR3 coding sequence is TGTGCCAGCTTCCAGGGCGACTACGAGCAGTACTTC. It specifies CASFQGDYEQYF. The rearrangement links TRBV2 to TRBJ2-7; tentative D call: TRBD1 (5 bases). The CDR3 loop spans 12 amino acids. The V end lost 8 bases, the J end lost 3 bases, and 11 bases lay between the germline ends. Germline V lookup: CDR1 SNHLY, CDR2 FYNNEI.